This T cell receptor beta chain was found in a study of regulatory T cells in long-lasting Graves disease. The study's findings and limits: Favoring TRBV28, TRBJ1-2 and TRBJ2-5 was a feature seen in persistent disease.

CDR3-region Arm-PCR and iRepertoire HTBI primers produced the TCR beta libraries. TCRdb independently ran MiXCR on the multiplex PCR reads; one entry per CDR3 protein. The repertoire holds some 280,000 distinct CDR3 sequences, 22% seen once, with about 56% in the top ten. Unmatched junction bases numbered 4, after V lost 0 bases and J lost 2 bases. The CDR3 is 16 amino acids. CDR1 is SGDLS and CDR2 is YYNGEE in the germline V gene. Time point meaning: persistent/refractory GD, antithyroid drugs over 5 years with positive TRAb. From PBMCs, RNA was extracted and then used to make the TCR library. A note on this clonotype: What it binds is unknown.

The specimen comprised peripheral blood mononuclear cells (PBMCs), sampled when the disease was refractory, from a patient treated with antithyroid drugs. The chain employs TRBV9 and TRBJ2-1; 8 bases agree with TRBD2. The TCR originated in a female donor with Graves disease. The CDR3 sequence: CASSVGSGSAYNEQFF. CDR3 coding DNA: TGTGCCAGCAGCGTAGGGAGCGGGAGCGCCTACAATGAGCAGTTCTTC.